One T cell receptor beta chain is described in this entry. The sample is drawn from a study of naive and memory T cell subsets. Both TRBC1 and TRBC2 were covered by a beta constant-region primer of two equimolar oligonucleotides. TCRdb used MiXCR to reprocess the UMI-ligation and nested PCR reads, holding one entry per CDR3 protein. The table lists 120,000 to 150,000 distinct CDR3 sequences, more than 15% of them singletons. In germline, CDR1 is DFQATT, CDR2 SNEGSKA (reference sequence). V dropped 5 bases and J dropped 4; count of bases not matched to a gene: 11. The CDR3 length is 16 residues. The genes are TRBV20-1 and TRBJ2-2; 9 nucleotides match TRBD2. Sequencing used naive CD4+ T cells from blood. The TCR sequence derives from a human donor in good health. The CDR3 loop is CSAYRGGRASTGELFF. In DNA, the CDR3 is TGCAGTGCTTATAGAGGCGGGAGGGCCTCCACCGGGGAGCTGTTTTTT.